These T cell receptor beta chains were read from a single sample in a study of T cells in tuberculosis. Assay: immunoSEQ multiplex PCR; the TCRdb copy retains only in-frame clones and omits some. This table has 30,000 to 35,000 clones, 95% to 97% appearing once. The sequencing input was PBMCs. The receptors come from a donor aged 5-35 years with latent tuberculosis or without tuberculosis infection. Both conserved end residues are part of each CDR3. The D gene is left open where the match is weak. Some rows mark clone size as missing; the rest say once, few, many or name a class of expanded clone.

d_call,clone_size,j_call,v_call,cdr3_nt,cdr3_aa
TRBD2,NA,TRBJ2-3,TRBV2,TGTGCCTCCAGGAGTTGGCTAGCGGAAGATACGCAGTATTTT,CASRSWLAEDTQYF
TRBD1,NA,TRBJ1-2,TRBV2,TGTGCCAGCAGCCAACAGGGGGAGGATGGCTACACCTTC,CASSQQGEDGYTF
NA,NA,TRBJ2-5,TRBV19,TGTGCCAGTAGTATAGAACCGGGGAGACAAGAGACCCAGTACTTC,CASSIEPGRQETQYF
TRBD2,NA,TRBJ2-7,TRBV18,TGTGCCAGCTCACCACACCCTAGCGGGGGGACGGGCGAGCAGTACTTC,CASSPHPSGGTGEQYF
NA,NA,TRBJ2-2,TRBV15,TGTGCCACCGCCGAGAGGGTAGGCGGGGAGCTGTTTTTT,CATAERVGGELFF
NA,once,TRBJ1-1,TRBV5-1,TGCGCCAGCAGCCCCGGGACTATCAACACTGAAGCTTTCTTT,CASSPGTINTEAFF
NA,NA,TRBJ1-4,TRBV6-5,TGTGCCAGCGGGCCACAGCTTAATGAAAAACTGTTTTTT,CASGPQLNEKLFF
TRBD2,NA,TRBJ2-6,TRBV27,TGTGCCAGCAGTTTATGGTACTCGGGAGGGGATTCTGGGGCCAACGTCCTGACTTTC,CASSLWYSGGDSGANVLTF
TRBD2,NA,TRBJ2-7,TRBV25-1,TGTGCCAGCACTCAGCGGGGTTCCTACGAGCAGTACTTC,CASTQRGSYEQYF
TRBD2,NA,TRBJ2-2,TRBV19,TGTGCCAGTAGTATCGGACTAGCGCTGAACACCGGGGAGCTGTTTTTT,CASSIGLALNTGELFF
NA,NA,TRBJ2-1,TRBV30,TGTGCCTGGACCAGGGGCCCCTCCTACAATGAGCAGTTCTTC,CAWTRGPSYNEQFF
NA,NA,TRBJ2-5,TRBV15,TGTGCCACCAGCAGGCAAAGGACTGCGCCGGAGACCCAGTACTTC,CATSRQRTAPETQYF
NA,NA,TRBJ2-3,TRBV13,TGTGCCAGCAGCCCCCCCAAGGACTCTCGCACAGATACGCAGTATTTT,CASSPPKDSRTDTQYF
TRBD2,NA,TRBJ2-6,TRBV27,TGTGCCAGCACCCCCTCATGGGGGGGCTCTGGGGCCAACGTCCTGACTTTC,CASTPSWGGSGANVLTF
NA,once,TRBJ2-7,TRBV4-2,TGTGCCAGCAGCCAAGGCACTGCGGAATCTAGCTCCGAGCAGTACTTC,CASSQGTAESSSEQYF
TRBD2,NA,TRBJ2-1,TRBV2,TGTGCCAGCAGTGAAAGCGGGGAGAATGAGCAGTTCTTC,CASSESGENEQFF
TRBD1,NA,TRBJ1-1,TRBV28,TGTGCCAGCAGTGAACAGGGGTACATGAACACTGAAGCTTTCTTT,CASSEQGYMNTEAFF
NA,NA,TRBJ2-2,TRBV10-3,TGTGCCATGAGCTCTGGGGACATATTCACCGGGGAGCTGTTTTTT,CAMSSGDIFTGELFF
NA,NA,TRBJ1-1,TRBV6-1,TGTGCCAGCAGTGGTGGGTATTGGGACAAGGGGGTGGGCACTGAAGCTTTCTTT,CASSGGYWDKGVGTEAFF
NA,once,TRBJ1-1,TRBV18,TGTGCCAGCTCACCAGTAGCAGGGGCGGACACTGAAGCTTTCTTT,CASSPVAGADTEAFF
NA,once,TRBJ2-7,TRBV9,TGTGCCAGCAGCGTAGACACTACCCCAGGGCACGAGCAGTACTTC,CASSVDTTPGHEQYF
NA,NA,TRBJ1-5,TRBV10-2,TGCGCCAGCAGCCAGGGCCTCAATCAGCCCCAGCATTTT,CASSQGLNQPQHF
NA,NA,TRBJ1-5,TRBV19,TGTGCCAGTAGTGCGGGGGCGTGGAGCAATCAGCCCCAGCATTTT,CASSAGAWSNQPQHF
TRBD1,NA,TRBJ2-7,TRBV18,TGTGCCAGCTCACCAGGGGACAGACCCTACGAGCAGTACTTC,CASSPGDRPYEQYF
NA,NA,TRBJ1-1,TRBV29-1,TGCAGCGTTGATCAACGGGGAGGCGGCGAAGCTTTCTTT,CSVDQRGGGEAFF
TRBD2,NA,TRBJ2-1,TRBV9,TGTGCCAGCAGCGTAGCGGGGGGGCGTACTGAGCAGTTCTTC,CASSVAGGRTEQFF
TRBD2,NA,TRBJ2-5,TRBV7-8,TGTGCCAGCAGCACTGCGACTAGCGGACAAGAGACCCAGTACTTC,CASSTATSGQETQYF
NA,NA,TRBJ1-2,TRBV11-2,TGTGCCAGCAGCCTCAGATTGAGCTACACCTTC,CASSLRLSYTF